This T cell receptor beta chain was retrieved from a study of metastatic and nonmetastatic thyroid tumors. Looking at the study overall: Malignant thyroid and benign thyroid patients provided blood and tumor or nodule tissue whose repertoires were compared. Overall study findings and caveats: It was reportedly found that TCR beta diversity was significantly higher in malignant thyroid tumors than in benign nodules, a difference seen in both blood and tumor samples.

Patients underwent thyroid surgery, and none had received any treatment before it. The sample holds many counts of this clone. Its antigen is currently unknown. This CDR3 is built from 15 residues. Germline assignment: CDR1 MRHNA and CDR2 SNTAGT. With V trimmed by 0 bases and J by 11 bases, 5 bases remained unmatched. TCRdb re-called the PCR reads through MiXCR. The table records 25,000 or so clones, roughly 17% of them present only once. This clonotype was sampled from a female donor with papillary thyroid cancer or a benign thyroid nodule (not recorded which). Some clones in this sample may be carry-over from other donors' samples. The material sequenced was blood. V gene TRBV6-4 combines with J gene TRBJ2-1; 12 nucleotides line up with TRBD2. The CDR3 sequence: CASSDSGLAGGKQFF. CDR3 DNA: TGTGCCAGCAGTGACTCCGGGCTAGCGGGAGGGAAGCAGTTCTTC.